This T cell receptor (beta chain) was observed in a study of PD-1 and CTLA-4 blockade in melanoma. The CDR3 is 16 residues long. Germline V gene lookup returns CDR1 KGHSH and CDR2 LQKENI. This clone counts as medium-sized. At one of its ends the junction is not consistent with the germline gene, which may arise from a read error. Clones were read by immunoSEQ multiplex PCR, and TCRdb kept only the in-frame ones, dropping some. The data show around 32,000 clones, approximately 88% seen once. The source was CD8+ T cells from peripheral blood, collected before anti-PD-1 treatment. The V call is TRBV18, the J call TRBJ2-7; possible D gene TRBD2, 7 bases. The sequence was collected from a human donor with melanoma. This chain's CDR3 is CASSTPLGGGVYEQYF. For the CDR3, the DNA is TGTGCCAGCTCAACACCCTTAGGAGGGGGGGTCTACGAGCAGTACTTC.